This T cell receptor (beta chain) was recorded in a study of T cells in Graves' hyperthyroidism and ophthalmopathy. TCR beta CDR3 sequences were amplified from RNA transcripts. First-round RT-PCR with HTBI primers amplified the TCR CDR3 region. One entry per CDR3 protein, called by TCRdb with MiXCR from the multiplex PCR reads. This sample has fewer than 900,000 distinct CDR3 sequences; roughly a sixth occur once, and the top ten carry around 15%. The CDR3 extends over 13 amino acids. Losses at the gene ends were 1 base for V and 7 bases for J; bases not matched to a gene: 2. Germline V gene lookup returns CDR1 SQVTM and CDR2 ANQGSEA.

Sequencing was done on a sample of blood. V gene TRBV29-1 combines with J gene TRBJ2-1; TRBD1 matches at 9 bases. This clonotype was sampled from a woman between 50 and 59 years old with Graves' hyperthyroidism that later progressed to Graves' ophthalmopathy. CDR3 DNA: TGCAGCGTTGAAGTGGACAGGGGAAATGAGCAGTTCTTC. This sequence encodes CSVEVDRGNEQFF.